The 6 T cell receptor beta chains below all came from one sample that was sequenced in a study of naive and memory T cell subsets. The beta constant-region primer was an equimolar mix of two oligonucleotides covering TRBC1 and TRBC2. TCRdb independently ran MiXCR on the UMI-ligation and nested PCR reads; one entry per CDR3 protein. The sample records some 85,000 distinct CDR3 sequences, around 13% being singletons. The sequenced sample was central memory CD4+ T cells from blood. The receptors here all came from a human donor in good health.

This chain links TRBV20-1 with TRBJ2-4; weak D call: TRBD2 (6 bases). The length of the CDR3 is 13 residues. The V gene lost 6 bases and the J gene lost 2 bases, with 11 bases spanning the gap. Per germline, CDR1 DFQATT and CDR2 SNEGSKA (reference sequence). The CDR3 loop is CSAPTSSKNIQYF. CDR3 nucleotide sequence: TGCAGTGCGCCAACTAGCTCCAAAAACATTCAGTACTTC.

This clonotype was seen more than once but under ten times. The V call is TRBV14, the J call TRBJ2-7, with D possibly matching TRBD2 (6 bases). In germline, CDR1 is SGHDN, CDR2 FVKESK. The CDR3 is made up of 15 amino acids. The ends were cut back, 3 bases at V and 2 bases at J, with 14 bases in the middle. The CDR3 DNA reads as TGTGCCAGCAGCCAGACCCTCGGAGGGCCCTACGAGCAGTACTTC. It yields the protein CASSQTLGGPYEQYF.

The V gene is TRBV7-3, the J gene TRBJ2-3, with D possibly TRBD2 on 6 matching bases. CDR1 and CDR2 (germline): SGHTA, FQGTGA. V was pared by 5 bases and J by 0 bases, with 12 bases between. The CDR3 contains 15 residues. CDR3 DNA: TGTGCCAGCAGCCCGGGACTTACAAGCACAGATACGCAGTATTTT. It codes for CASSPGLTSTDTQYF.

The rearrangement links TRBV23-1 to TRBJ2-7, with TRBD2 as a possible D gene (6 bases). TRBV23-1 is recorded as an ORF, its role being uncertain. V lost 3 bases to trimming and J lost 1 base, with 10 bases between them. The CDR3 runs 14 residues. The CDR3 nucleotides are TGCGCCAGCAGTCATAACCGGGGGTCCTACGAGCAGTACTTC. Its protein product is CASSHNRGSYEQYF.

This chain links TRBV7-9 with TRBJ2-3, with D unresolved. Germline CDR1 SEHNR, CDR2 FQNEAQ (reference sequence). This CDR3 has 15 residues. Trimming left V 5 bases short and J 2 bases short, with 14 bases between. This chain's CDR3 is CASSPIVPFTDTQYF. In DNA form, the CDR3 reads TGTGCCAGCAGCCCCATCGTTCCGTTCACAGATACGCAGTATTTT.

This clonotype was picked up a small number of times. The chain employs TRBV6-5 and TRBJ1-2; tentative D call: TRBD1 (6 bases). CDR1 MNHEY and CDR2 SVGAGI come from the germline V gene. Trimming shortened V by 0 bases and J by 2 bases, and 16 bases separated the two germline ends. The CDR3 has 17 residues. The CDR3 reads CASSYSGGGGLNYGYTF. CDR3 in DNA: TGTGCCAGCAGTTACTCGGGGGGAGGGGGACTAAACTATGGCTACACCTTC.